One sample yielded the 14 T cell receptor beta chains listed below, sequenced in a study of response to subunit inactivated influenza vaccine. TCRdb reprocessed the RT-PCR reads via MiXCR and lists one record per CDR3 protein. Counted here are about 780,000 distinct CDR3 sequences, 18% occurring once; the ten biggest clones make up roughly a tenth. The sample here was PBMCs from blood, taken 5 days after vaccination. All receptors derive from a middle-aged man who received an inactivated influenza vaccine.

The rearrangement links TRBV5-5 to TRBJ2-7; D is unclear. Looked up from germline, CDR1 is SGHKS and CDR2 is YYEKEE (reference sequence). V was pared by 2 bases and J by 5 bases, with 8 bases between. The CDR3 consists of 12 residues. The CDR3 sequence is CASSFPGNEQYF. In nucleotides, the CDR3 is TGTGCCAGCAGCTTCCCAGGCAACGAGCAGTACTTC. Based on the CDR3 plus reference TRBV5-5 and TRBJ2-7, the full variable domain is DAGVTQSPTHLIKTRGQQVTLRCSPISGHKSVSWYQQVLGQGPQFIFQYYEKEERGRGNFPDRFSARQFPNYSSELNVNALLLGDSALYLCASSFPGNEQYFGPGTRLTVT.

This clonotype was picked up many times. The V gene is TRBV6-5, the J gene TRBJ2-1; possibly TRBD2 for D (5 bases). This CDR3 has 15 amino acids. The germline V and J ends were trimmed by 0 bases and 8 bases, with 14 bases remaining between them. CDR1 and CDR2 (germline): MNHEY, SVGAGI. The CDR3: CASSYSSGKRDEQFF. The CDR3 DNA is TGTGCCAGCAGTTACTCGAGCGGTAAGAGGGATGAGCAGTTCTTC.

In this sample, this clonotype turned up a few times. The chain uses TRBV20-1 and TRBJ2-1, with TRBD2 matching 8 bases. The CDR3 is 13 amino acids. V was clipped by 6 bases and J by 9 bases; unmatched bases: 10. Germline lookup yields CDR1 DFQATT and CDR2 SNEGSKA (reference sequence). CDR3 in amino acids: CSATGLGFFEQFF. The CDR3 DNA is TGCAGTGCAACGGGACTAGGGTTCTTTGAGCAGTTCTTC.

The rearrangement links TRBV18 to TRBJ2-7; 7 nucleotides agree with TRBD2. J was trimmed by 3 bases and V by 0 bases; bases with no gene match: 2. Germline values: CDR1 KGHSH, CDR2 LQKENI. This CDR3 contains 14 residues. The CDR3 is CASSPPGGFYEQYF. Here the CDR3 DNA reads TGTGCCAGCTCACCACCCGGGGGGTTCTACGAGCAGTACTTC.

V is TRBV15 and J is TRBJ2-3; D assignment may be TRBD1 or TRBD2 (5 bases each). From germline, CDR1 is LNHNV and CDR2 YYDKDF (reference sequence). V was pared by 1 base and J by 0 bases, with 14 bases between. CDR3 length: 17 residues. The CDR3, as DNA: TGTGCCACCAGCAGAGGTGGTGGGGGTCCCAGCACAGATACGCAGTATTTT. This codes for CATSRGGGGPSTDTQYF. Using reference TRBV15 and TRBJ2-3 for the parts outside the CDR3, the full variable domain is DAMVIQNPRYQVTQFGKPVTLSCSQTLNHNVMYWYQQKSSQAPKLLFHYYDKDFNNEADTPDNFQSRRPNTSFCFLDIRSPGLGDTAMYLCATSRGGGGPSTDTQYFGPGTRLTVL.

The chain joins TRBV4-3 to TRBJ1-5; weak D call: TRBD1 (5 bases). This CDR3 has 15 amino acids. The V end lost 1 base, the J end lost 5 bases, and 12 bases lay between the germline ends. Germline V lookup: CDR1 LGHNA, CDR2 YSLEER. The DNA for the CDR3 is TGCGCCAGCAGCCAAGTACGGGGGAAGGATCAGCCCCAGCATTTT. Translating gives CASSQVRGKDQPQHF.

V usage is TRBV7-9 and J usage is TRBJ2-5; D unclear. The CDR3 sequence is 16 residues long. Looked up from germline, CDR1 is SEHNR and CDR2 is FQNEAQ (reference sequence). Trimming pared 3 bases from V and 1 base from J, leaving 15 bases between. The CDR3 sequence is CASSFPGSFLQETQYF. The DNA of the CDR3 is TGTGCCAGCAGCTTCCCCGGCAGCTTCCTCCAAGAGACCCAGTACTTC.

This clonotype was counted ten times or more. V usage is TRBV29-1 and J usage is TRBJ2-1, with 9 bases matching TRBD2. This CDR3 spans 13 amino acids. V shed 7 bases and J 1 base; nucleotides not matched to a gene: 2. The germline V gene encodes CDR1 SQVTM and CDR2 ANQGSEA. For the CDR3, the DNA is TGCAGCGGCAGCGGGAGGTCCTACAATGAGCAGTTCTTC. Translation: CSGSGRSYNEQFF.

The V and J genes are TRBV5-6 and TRBJ2-3; 8 bases agree with TRBD2. V trimming: 0 bases; J trimming: 5 bases; junction bases outside the gene matches: 2. Germline V gives CDR1 SGHDT, CDR2 YYEEEE. This CDR3 is 14 amino acids long. The CDR3 nucleotides read TGTGCCAGCAGCTTGGTAAGCGGGAGAGATACGCAGTATTTT. This codes for CASSLVSGRDTQYF.

This clonotype came up a few times. This chain joins TRBV20-1 and TRBJ2-5; D ambiguous. Germline CDR1 DFQATT, CDR2 SNEGSKA (reference sequence). The CDR3 spans 12 residues. Trimming left V 5 bases short and J 5 bases short, with 12 bases between. Here the CDR3 reads CSAVWVGETQYF. The DNA of the CDR3 is TGCAGTGCTGTGTGGGTAGGGGAGACCCAGTACTTC.

This clonotype was counted between two and nine times. Here the CDR3 DNA reads TGTGCCAGCAGCCGGACAGGTGGGGGAGGCTACGAGCAGTACTTC. This sequence encodes CASSRTGGGGYEQYF. The rearrangement uses TRBV11-2 and TRBJ2-7, with TRBD1 as a possible D gene (7 bases). The V gene's germline CDR1 is SGHAT and CDR2 FQNNGV. Deletions cut 5 bases from V and 3 bases from J, with 17 bases between. This CDR3 comprises 15 residues.

Ten or more counts support this clonotype. V usage is TRBV12-3 or TRBV12-4 and J usage is TRBJ2-7; D is perhaps TRBD1 (6 bases). CDR3 length: 13 amino acids. The V end lost 5 bases, the J end lost 1 base, and 9 bases lay between the germline ends. CDR3 residues: CASSVGQSYEQYF. The CDR3 nucleotides are TGTGCCAGCAGTGTAGGACAGTCCTACGAGCAGTACTTC.

This clonotype occurred a few times. This chain uses TRBV12-3 or TRBV12-4 with TRBJ2-7; 9 positions agree with TRBD1. Losses at the gene ends were 3 bases for V and 3 bases for J; bases not matched to a gene: 6. This CDR3 is 15 amino acids long. This chain's CDR3 is CASSFQGQGDYEQYF. DNA for the CDR3: TGTGCCAGCAGTTTTCAGGGACAGGGCGACTACGAGCAGTACTTC.

With respect to this clonotype: The junction departs from germline at one end; a sequencing error may be responsible. This chain connects TRBV6-5 to TRBJ1-1; D is possibly TRBD1 (5 bases). This CDR3 has 12 residues. Per the germline V gene, CDR1 is MNHEY and CDR2 is SVGAGI. CDR3 nucleotide sequence: TGTGCCACCAGTTACGCAGGGTCTGGAGCTTTCTTT. Residues: CATSYAGSGAFF.